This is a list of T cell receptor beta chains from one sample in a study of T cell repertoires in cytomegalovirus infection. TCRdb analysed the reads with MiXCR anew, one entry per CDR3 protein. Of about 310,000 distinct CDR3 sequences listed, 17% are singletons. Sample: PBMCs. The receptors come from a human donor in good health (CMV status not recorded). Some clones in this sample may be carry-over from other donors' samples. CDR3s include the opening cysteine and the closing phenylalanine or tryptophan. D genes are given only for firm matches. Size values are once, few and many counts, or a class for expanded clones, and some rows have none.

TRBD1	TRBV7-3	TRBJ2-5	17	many	CASSSLSGTGNQETQYF	TGTGCCAGCAGCTCGTTGTCCGGGACAGGGAACCAAGAGACCCAGTACTTC
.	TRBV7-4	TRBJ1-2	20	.	CASSSPVRLESRMMLYGYTF	TGTGCCAGCAGCTCCCCGGTCCGTCTCGAATCGCGCATGATGCTCTATGGCTACACCTTC
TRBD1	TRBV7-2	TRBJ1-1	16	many	CASSLGFMGQFTEAFF	TGTGCCAGCAGCTTAGGGTTTATGGGACAGTTCACTGAAGCTTTCTTT
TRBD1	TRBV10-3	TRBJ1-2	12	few	CAIRGQGYGYTF	TGTGCCATCAGGGGACAGGGATATGGCTACACCTTC
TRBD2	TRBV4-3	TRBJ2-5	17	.	CASSQGMTSGGGETQYF	TGCGCCAGCAGCCAAGGAATGACTAGCGGGGGCGGGGAGACCCAGTACTTC
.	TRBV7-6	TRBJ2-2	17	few	CASSSINWGGYTGELFF	TGTGCCAGCAGCTCGATTAACTGGGGGGGCTACACCGGGGAGCTGTTTTTT
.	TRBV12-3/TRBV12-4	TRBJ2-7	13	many	CASSPRGRGEQYF	TGTGCCAGCAGTCCGAGGGGGCGGGGAGAGCAGTACTTC
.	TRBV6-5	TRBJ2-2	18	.	CASSYSSSAAGETGELFF	TGTGCCAGCAGTTACTCGAGTTCAGCGGCAGGGGAGACCGGGGAGCTGTTTTTT
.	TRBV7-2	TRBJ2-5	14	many	CASSLAGSQETQYF	TGTGCCAGCAGCTTAGCCGGGAGCCAAGAGACCCAGTACTTC
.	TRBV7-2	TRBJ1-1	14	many	CASSLQGRRTEAFF	TGTGCCAGCAGCTTACAGGGTCGACGCACTGAAGCTTTCTTT
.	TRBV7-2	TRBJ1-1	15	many	CASSLVSGVNTEAFF	TGTGCCAGCAGCTTGGTGTCGGGGGTGAACACTGAAGCTTTCTTT
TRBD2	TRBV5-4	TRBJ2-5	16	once	CASSLGLAGDQETQYF	TGTGCCAGCAGCTTGGGATTAGCGGGGGACCAAGAGACCCAGTACTTC
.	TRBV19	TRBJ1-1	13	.	CASSIVAETEAFF	TGTGCCAGTAGTATAGTAGCGGAGACTGAAGCTTTCTTT
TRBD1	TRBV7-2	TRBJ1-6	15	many	CASSLAGGGNSPLHF	TGTGCCAGCAGCTTAGCTGGAGGGGGCAATTCACCCCTCCACTTT
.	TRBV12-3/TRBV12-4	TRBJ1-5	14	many	CASSFQGSNQPQHF	TGTGCCAGCAGTTTTCAGGGAAGCAATCAGCCCCAGCATTTT
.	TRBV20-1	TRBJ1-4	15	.	CSARAQGKRDEKLFF	TGCAGTGCTAGAGCCCAGGGGAAGAGGGATGAAAAACTGTTTTTT
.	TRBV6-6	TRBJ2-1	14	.	CASSYSNRADEQFF	TGTGCCAGCAGTTACTCGAACAGGGCAGATGAGCAGTTCTTC
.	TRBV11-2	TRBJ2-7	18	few	CASSLDPGAISSSYEQYF	TGTGCCAGCAGCTTAGATCCAGGGGCGATATCTAGCTCCTACGAGCAGTACTTC
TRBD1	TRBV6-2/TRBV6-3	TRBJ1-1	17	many	CASSYRGDRGLGTEAFF	TGTGCCAGCAGTTACCGGGGGGACAGGGGGCTCGGCACTGAAGCTTTCTTT